This T cell receptor beta chain was sequenced during a study of CD8 T cells in ankylosing spondylitis. The authors made TCR beta libraries by quantitative 5'-RACE with molecular barcodes. TCRdb reprocessed the 5' RACE reads with MiXCR, giving one entry per CDR3 protein. The repertoire has 300,000 to 400,000 distinct CDR3 sequences, approximately 20% of them found once; the top ten carry less than 20%. With regard to this clonotype: Its specificity is not known.

Germline loops: CDR1 SNHLY, CDR2 FYNNEI. V shed 4 bases and J 5 bases; nucleotides not matched to a gene: 17. The CDR3 is made up of 19 amino acids. Overall study findings and caveats: The clones that were linked to disease were reported to be significantly enriched in matched synovial fluid samples from ankylosing spondylitis patients. Seemingly distinctive of ankylosing spondylitis blood was a TCR beta motif formed by eight highly homologous variants. Those disease-linked clones were CD8+; they were also relatively rare in peripheral blood.

The origin of this receptor is a male donor with ankylosing spondylitis. The sample taken for sequencing was blood, either unsorted or a sorted T cell fraction (not recorded which). The V call is TRBV2, the J call TRBJ2-3; 11 bases align to TRBD2. The CDR3 sequence: CASSAPVAGGRTGGDTQYF. The CDR3 nucleotides are TGTGCCAGCAGTGCCCCGGTAGCGGGAGGGCGTACCGGGGGAGATACGCAGTATTTT.